These 17 T cell receptor beta chains were sequenced from one sample in a study of T cells after yellow fever vaccination. TCRdb analysed the 5' RACE reads with MiXCR anew, one entry per CDR3 protein. The sample shows approximately 550,000 distinct CDR3 sequences, less than 20% of them seen only once. The source material was PBMCs, sampled 15 days after the yellow fever booster vaccination. These receptors were collected from a man younger than 40 who received the YFV17D yellow fever vaccine.

This CDR3 is CATSTLPVAEAFF. In DNA, the CDR3 is TGTGCCACCAGTACCCTTCCGGTCGCTGAAGCTTTCTTT. V gene TRBV15 combines with J gene TRBJ1-1; D gene ambiguous. Germline CDR1 reads LNHNV; CDR2 reads YYDKDF (reference sequence). The CDR3 sequence is 13 residues long. V was shortened by 6 bases and J by 6 bases, with 14 bases between the two germline ends.

This clonotype came up a few times. The chain is built from TRBV15 and TRBJ2-3; either TRBD1 or TRBD2 may supply D (5 bases each). The CDR3 contains 16 residues. Germline V gives CDR1 LNHNV, CDR2 YYDKDF (reference sequence). V shed 5 bases and J shed 1 base, with 16 bases lying between them. CDR3 protein: CATSVKSGAGTDTQYF. The DNA of the CDR3 is TGTGCCACCAGCGTAAAATCCGGGGCCGGCACAGATACGCAGTATTTT.

The gene calls are TRBV7-3 and TRBJ2-5, with a weak D call TRBD2 (5 bases). Germline loops: CDR1 SGHTA, CDR2 FQGTGA. There are 13 residues in the CDR3. V lost 2 bases and J 2 bases, leaving 6 bases between the germline ends. CDR3 nucleotides: TGTGCCAGCAGCTTATGGGAGCAAGAGACCCAGTACTTC. Translating gives CASSLWEQETQYF.

J is TRBJ2-3 and V is TRBV5-4, with D possibly being TRBD1 (5 bases). This CDR3 is 15 amino acids long. V was shortened by 5 bases and J by 6 bases, with 19 bases between the two germline ends. The V gene's germline CDR1 is SGHNT and CDR2 YYREEE (reference sequence). The CDR3 DNA sequence: TGTGCCAGCAGGGTAGGGGCAGGGCTTCCCGATACGCAGTATTTT. Translating gives CASRVGAGLPDTQYF.

The chain uses TRBV29-1 and TRBJ1-2; a weak D match, TRBD1 (5 bases). V gave up 6 bases and J gave up 8 bases, with 19 bases separating them. The CDR3 covers 13 residues. Germline values: CDR1 SQVTM, CDR2 ANQGSEA. The CDR3 DNA sequence: TGCAGCGTCCCGGGACGTCCTACACAGGGCTACACCTTC. Its translation: CSVPGRPTQGYTF.

In its sample, this clonotype was seen a few times. V and J are TRBV12-3 or TRBV12-4 and TRBJ2-2; 7 bases fit TRBD2. CDR3 length equals 17 residues. After removal of 7 bases from V and 1 base from J, the junction contained 12 bases not matched to a gene. The CDR3 loop reads CASTPRVAGVNTGELFF. The CDR3 nucleotides are TGTGCCAGCACCCCTCGCGTGGCGGGAGTGAACACCGGGGAGCTGTTTTTT.

This clonotype was observed a few times. This chain joins TRBV14 and TRBJ2-1; D could derive from TRBD1 or TRBD2 (5 bases each). The ends were cut back, 4 bases at V and 6 bases at J, with 19 bases in the middle. The CDR3 spans 16 residues. Per germline, CDR1 SGHDN and CDR2 FVKESK. CDR3 region: CASSLTGTVDLNEQFF. DNA for the CDR3: TGTGCCAGCAGCCTAACCGGGACCGTCGACCTCAATGAGCAGTTCTTC.

The chain's CDR3 is CASRLRQGAFNEQFF. CDR3 nucleotides: TGTGCCAGCAGGCTCCGACAGGGGGCATTCAATGAGCAGTTCTTC. This sequence joins TRBV6-1 and TRBJ2-1; 10 positions agree with TRBD1. The junction had 8 bases not matched to a gene; V was cut back by 6 bases and J by 6 bases. Germline values: CDR1 MNHNS, CDR2 SASEGT. This CDR3 has 15 amino acids.

This chain joins TRBV10-3 and TRBJ1-1; D remains ambiguous. Per the germline V gene, CDR1 is ENHRY and CDR2 is SYGVKD. With 6 bases removed from V and 1 base from J, the gap between germline ends came to 6 bases. The CDR3 extends over 12 amino acids. Here the CDR3 reads CAIRGQNTEAFF. For the CDR3, the DNA is TGTGCCATCAGGGGCCAGAACACTGAAGCTTTCTTT.

The rearrangement uses TRBV28 and TRBJ2-1; 9 nucleotides align to TRBD2. The CDR3 length is 15 residues. In germline, CDR1 is MDHEN, CDR2 SYDVKM. The V gene end was trimmed by 8 bases and the J gene end by 2 bases; junction bases not matched to a gene: 7. The CDR3 sequence: CASLTSGSTYNEQFF. The CDR3, as DNA: TGTGCCAGCCTAACTAGCGGGTCGACCTACAATGAGCAGTTCTTC.

The chain uses TRBV30 and TRBJ2-3; D gene ambiguous. This CDR3 is built from 12 residues. Germline assignment: CDR1 GTSNPN and CDR2 SVGIG (reference sequence). V was trimmed by 2 bases and J by 1 base, leaving 4 bases between them. The CDR3 spells CAWSRGTDTQYF. CDR3 nucleotides: TGTGCCTGGAGTAGAGGCACAGATACGCAGTATTTT.

The CDR3 coding sequence is TGTGCCAGCACGCCCCCCCCGGCAGATACGCAGTATTTT. It specifies CASTPPPADTQYF. The rearrangement joins TRBV6-2 or TRBV6-3 to TRBJ2-3; D gene unclear. Germline V lookup: CDR1 MNHEY, CDR2 SVGEGT. The CDR3 loop spans 13 amino acids. Trimming stripped 7 bases from V and 4 bases from J, with 12 bases between.

This clonotype appeared many times. The J gene is TRBJ2-1, the V gene TRBV27; TRBD2 matches 10 bases. The J segment lost 8 bases and the V segment lost 6 bases, leaving 4 bases of the junction unmatched. The germline gives CDR1 MNHEY, CDR2 SMNVEV (reference sequence). CDR3 size: 13 residues. CDR3 DNA: TGTGCCAGCAGACTAGCGGGGCAATATGAGCAGTTCTTC. It encodes CASRLAGQYEQFF.

This clonotype was detected a few times. The genes are TRBV9 and TRBJ2-7, with a weak D call TRBD1 (5 bases). The germline V gene encodes CDR1 SGDLS and CDR2 YYNGEE. The V and J ends lost 3 bases and 3 bases respectively, with 19 bases between them. The CDR3 length is 16 residues. The CDR3 DNA reads as TGTGCCAGCAGCGGTGGAATCAGGGCCCCAAACTACGAGCAGTACTTC. This codes for CASSGGIRAPNYEQYF. The complete variable domain, with remaining parts taken from reference TRBV9 and TRBJ2-7, reads DSGVTQTPKHLITATGQRVTLRCSPRSGDLSVYWYQQSLDQGLQFLIQYYNGEERAKGNILERFSAQQFPDLHSELNLSSLELGDSALYFCASSGGIRAPNYEQYFGPGTRLTVT.

Concerning this clonotype itself: This may come from a read error, since a much larger clone is one base off. This chain uses TRBV6-1 with TRBJ2-1; D possibly corresponds to TRBD1 (6 bases). The germline V gene has CDR1 MNHNS and CDR2 SASEGT. The CDR3 covers 12 residues. The CDR3 spells CASQGWNNEPFF. The CDR3 bases are TGTGCCTCTCAGGGGTGGAACAATGAGCCGTTCTTC.

This clonotype was seen a handful of times. The rearrangement uses TRBV2 and TRBJ2-3, with D hard to call. This CDR3 region has 11 residues. The germline CDR1 and CDR2 sequences are SNHLY and FYNNEI. Trimming took off 8 bases at V and 2 bases at J, with 5 bases between the two ends. CDR3 coding DNA: TGTGCCAGCGACTTCACAGATACGCAGTATTTT. Its protein is CASDFTDTQYF.

This clonotype showed up just a few times. V is TRBV18 and J is TRBJ2-1, with TRBD1 matching over 8 bases. The V segment lost 4 bases and the J segment 6 bases; nucleotides outside the gene matches: 8. CDR1 and CDR2 from the germline V gene are KGHSH and LQKENI. CDR3 length: 15 residues. For the CDR3, the DNA is TGTGCCAGCTCACGGGACAGGTCAGTGAGCAATGAGCAGTTCTTC. Encoded protein: CASSRDRSVSNEQFF.